Each of the 8 T cell receptor beta chains below was sequenced from the same sample in a study of vaccination effects on CD4 cells after COVID-19. Their recognized antigens are unknown. Cultured cells yielded isolated CD4+ T cells after around 9 days. Participants were given two doses of BNT162b2 or mRNA-1273 vaccine. Repertoires were generated with immunoSEQ multiplex PCR, while TCRdb's copy carries only in-frame clones and drops some. The table has 45,000 to 60,000 clones, less than 85% seen once. Sample: CD4+ T cells from PBMCs cultured without peptide, taken after COVID-19 vaccination. These receptors all come from a human donor who received a COVID-19 vaccine.

The chain combines TRBV5-1 with TRBJ2-5; 10 bases line up with TRBD1. There are 14 residues in the CDR3. From germline, CDR1 is SGHRS and CDR2 YFSETQ. The ends lost 0 bases at V and 4 bases at J; junction bases unmatched: 0. The DNA for the CDR3 is TGCGCCAGCAGCTTGGGGACAGGGGGAGAGACCCAGTACTTC. Residues: CASSLGTGGETQYF.

J is TRBJ2-3 and V is TRBV27, with 14 bases lining up with TRBD2. The CDR3 is 18 amino acids. The V and J ends lost 7 bases and 1 base, in that order; junction bases with no gene match: 10. The germline CDR1 and CDR2 sequences are MNHEY and SMNVEV (reference sequence). CDR3 protein: CASTPQRLAGGGTDTQYF. The CDR3, as DNA: TGTGCCAGCACACCCCAAAGACTAGCGGGAGGGGGCACAGATACGCAGTATTTT.

In DNA, the CDR3 is TGTGCCAGCAGGCAACCGGGACTAGCAGGAGCGAGCACAGATACGCAGTATTTT. Translated, it gives CASRQPGLAGASTDTQYF. This sequence joins TRBV7-9 and TRBJ2-3, with 9 bases fitting TRBD2. Germline CDR1 reads SEHNR; CDR2 reads FQNEAQ (reference sequence). J lost 0 bases, V lost 6 bases, and 13 bases had no gene match. The CDR3 loop spans 18 amino acids.

The rearrangement links TRBV13 to TRBJ1-1; D unclear. Deletions cut 6 bases from V and 5 bases from J, with 10 bases between. Germline V CDR1 and CDR2: PRHDT, FYEKMQ (reference sequence). The CDR3 is 12 amino acids. Here the CDR3 DNA reads TGTGCCAGCAGTCTCTACGGGACTGAAGCTTTCTTT. Amino acids: CASSLYGTEAFF.

This chain uses TRBV30 with TRBJ2-3, with 12 nucleotides matching TRBD2. With V trimmed by 3 bases and J by 6 bases, 16 bases remained unmatched. The CDR3 consists of 18 residues. Germline CDR1 and CDR2: GTSNPN and SVGIG (reference sequence). The CDR3 loop reads CAWRKYVGLAGKFDTQYF. In DNA form, the CDR3 reads TGTGCCTGGAGGAAGTACGTAGGACTAGCGGGGAAATTCGATACGCAGTATTTT.

The chain uses TRBV3-1 (or the pseudogene TRBV3-2) and TRBJ1-2; D perhaps matches TRBD1 (5 bases). Looked up from germline, CDR1 is LGHDT and CDR2 is YNNKEL (reference sequence). CDR3 length: 15 residues. The V gene lost 0 bases and the J gene lost 8 bases, with 16 bases spanning the gap. In DNA form, the CDR3 reads TGTGCCAGCAGCCAAGATGGAGGGGTACCGGGGGGCTACACCTTC. Encoded protein: CASSQDGGVPGGYTF.

V is TRBV21-1 and J is TRBJ2-7; the table calls TRBD1, which could not be checked here. TRBV21-1 is assigned pseudogene status. CDR3 size: 14 residues. This chain's CDR3 is CASSKGQVPYEQYF. CDR3 nucleotides: TGTGCCAGCAGCAAGGGACAGGTTCCCTACGAGCAGTACTTC.

This chain joins TRBV9 and TRBJ2-1, with unresolved D. The CDR3 is 14 amino acids. Per germline, CDR1 SGDLS and CDR2 YYNGEE. Trimming left V 4 bases short and J 6 bases short, with 14 bases between. This chain's CDR3 is CASSPSGIVNEQFF. DNA of the CDR3: TGTGCCAGCAGCCCGAGTGGTATAGTCAATGAGCAGTTCTTC.